The next 20 T cell receptor beta chains were all read from a single sample in a study of T cell changes during pregnancy in multiple sclerosis. Sequenced by immunoSEQ multiplex PCR; TCRdb stores in-frame clones only, minus some. The repertoire has some 57,000 clones, 75% to 95% of them found once; the top ten carry 0.49%. The source was CD4+ T cells from peripheral blood mononuclear cells, collected after pregnancy. The receptors shown here come from a female donor in good health, enrolled as a control in a pregnancy study.

The V and J genes are TRBV5-1 and TRBJ1-1, with 7 bases aligning to TRBD1. The J segment lost 4 bases and the V segment lost 7 bases, leaving 10 bases of the junction unmatched. This CDR3 spans 14 amino acids. CDR1 and CDR2 (germline): SGHRS, YFSETQ. The CDR3 region is CASGIQGKGTEAFF. The CDR3 DNA follows: TGCGCCAGCGGAATACAGGGGAAGGGCACTGAAGCTTTCTTT. Variable domain in full (rest from reference TRBV5-1 and TRBJ1-1): KAGVTQTPRYLIKTRGQQVTLSCSPISGHRSVSWYQQTPGQGLQFLFEYFSETQRNKGNFPGRFSGRQFSNSRSEMNVSTLELGDSALYLCASGIQGKGTEAFFGQGTRLTVV.

The gene calls are TRBV2 and TRBJ1-1, with D perhaps matching TRBD1 (6 bases). The CDR3 totals 14 residues. Trimming removed 6 bases from V and 1 base from J, with 12 bases in between. Looked up from germline, CDR1 is SNHLY and CDR2 is FYNNEI. The CDR3: CASSLMTGNTEAFF. The CDR3 DNA sequence: TGTGCCAGCAGCCTCATGACAGGGAACACTGAAGCTTTCTTT. Full variable domain (missing parts from reference TRBV2 and TRBJ1-1): EPEVTQTPSHQVTQMGQEVILRCVPISNHLYFYWYRQILGQKVEFLVSFYNNEISEKSEIFDDQFSVERPDGSNFTLKIRSTKLEDSAMYFCASSLMTGNTEAFFGQGTRLTVV.

The chain has TRBV5-4 and TRBJ2-5; 7 bases align to TRBD1. V dropped 4 bases and J dropped 4; count of bases not matched to a gene: 10. The CDR3 contains 15 residues. CDR1 and CDR2 from the germline V gene are SGHNT and YYREEE (reference sequence). CDR3 loop: CASSTEGGWRETQYF. Here the CDR3 DNA reads TGTGCCAGCAGCACTGAAGGGGGCTGGAGAGAGACCCAGTACTTC.

The V call is TRBV7-9, the J call TRBJ2-3; a possible D gene is TRBD1 (5 bases). The V end lost 8 bases, the J end lost 0 bases, and 12 bases lay between the germline ends. The CDR3 is made up of 14 amino acids. Per the germline V gene, CDR1 is SEHNR and CDR2 is FQNEAQ (reference sequence). This CDR3 is CASLRGRSTDTQYF. DNA for the CDR3: TGTGCCAGCCTAAGGGGCAGGAGCACAGATACGCAGTATTTT.

The rearrangement joins TRBV7-2 to TRBJ2-1, with 8 nucleotides matching TRBD1. Germline loops: CDR1 SGHTA, CDR2 FQGNSA. V trimming: 4 bases; J trimming: 7 bases; junction bases outside the gene matches: 6. The CDR3 runs to 14 residues. The CDR3 region is CASSSTGGFNEQFF. In DNA, the CDR3 is TGTGCCAGCAGCTCTACAGGGGGTTTTAATGAGCAGTTCTTC. The variable domain in full, completed from reference TRBV7-2 and TRBJ2-1, reads GAGVSQSPSNKVTEKGKDVELRCDPISGHTALYWYRQSLGQGLEFLIYFQGNSAPDKSGLPSDRFSAERTGGSVSTLTIQRTQQEDSAVYLCASSSTGGFNEQFFGPGTRLTVL.

This chain links TRBV7-9 with TRBJ1-2; D is possibly TRBD1 (5 bases). CDR3 length equals 13 residues. CDR1 and CDR2 (germline): SEHNR, FQNEAQ (reference sequence). Trimming shortened V by 1 base and J by 8 bases, and 11 bases separated the two germline ends. The DNA of the CDR3 is TGTGCCAGCAGCTTAGATGGGGGGACGGGCTACACCTTC. Translating it yields CASSLDGGTGYTF.

The chain links TRBV18 to TRBJ1-6; D unclear. Trimming pared 1 base from V and 3 bases from J, leaving 7 bases between. The germline CDR1 and CDR2 sequences are KGHSH and LQKENI. The CDR3 loop spans 15 amino acids. The CDR3 DNA reads as TGTGCCAGCTCACCACTGCCAGACTATAATTCACCCCTCCACTTT. Translated, it gives CASSPLPDYNSPLHF.

This clone appeared a few times. V gene TRBV18 combines with J gene TRBJ1-1; tentatively, D is TRBD1 (6 bases). Germline CDR1 KGHSH, CDR2 LQKENI. The CDR3 loop spans 15 amino acids. Trimming took off 1 base at V and 0 bases at J, with 9 bases between the two ends. CDR3 amino acids: CASSPLSGVNTEAFF. CDR3 coding DNA: TGTGCCAGCTCACCACTGTCAGGGGTGAACACTGAAGCTTTCTTT.

The chain joins TRBV7-8 to TRBJ2-7; the D gene is possibly TRBD1 (5 bases). Germline assignment: CDR1 SGHVS and CDR2 FQNEAQ. The V end was cut by 5 bases, the J end by 2 bases, with 13 bases between. The CDR3 is 14 residues long. The CDR3 region is CASSPGRATYEQYF. Written as DNA, the CDR3 is TGTGCCAGCAGCCCTGGCAGGGCCACCTACGAGCAGTACTTC.

The chain is built from TRBV10-3 and TRBJ1-5, with a possible D match to TRBD1 (5 bases). The CDR3 runs to 15 residues. Germline CDR1 and CDR2: ENHRY and SYGVKD. V was clipped by 6 bases and J by 3 bases, with 15 bases between them. The CDR3 nucleotides are TGTGCCATCAGCGGGACTTCTGGTTTCAATCAGCCCCAGCATTTT. Translating gives CAISGTSGFNQPQHF.

The V and J genes are TRBV30 and TRBJ1-3, with D possibly matching TRBD1 (5 bases). V lost 3 bases to trimming and J lost 0 bases, with 9 bases between them. Per germline, CDR1 GTSNPN and CDR2 SVGIG (reference sequence). This CDR3 spans 14 amino acids. The CDR3 sequence: CAWSRQYSGNTIYF. Here the CDR3 DNA reads TGTGCCTGGAGCCGACAGTACTCTGGAAACACCATATATTTT.

This sequence joins TRBV6-6 and TRBJ2-5, with 9 nucleotides matching TRBD1. In germline, CDR1 is MNHNY, CDR2 SVGAGI (reference sequence). The CDR3 length is 14 residues. The V and J ends lost 7 bases and 5 bases, in that order; junction bases with no gene match: 8. The CDR3 loop is CASKPGQGMETQYF. CDR3 bases: TGTGCCAGCAAACCGGGACAGGGAATGGAGACCCAGTACTTC.

This chain links TRBV5-1 with TRBJ2-3, with 8 bases aligning to TRBD2. In germline, CDR1 is SGHRS, CDR2 YFSETQ. Germline trimming cut 6 bases from V and 6 bases from J; bases unmatched to any gene: 6. The CDR3 contains 13 residues. In DNA, the CDR3 is TGCGCCAGCAACCGGGGGGGCAGGGATACGCAGTATTTT. This gives the protein CASNRGGRDTQYF.

This clone was counted only a few times. This chain joins TRBV30 and TRBJ1-1, with unresolved D. Germline V gives CDR1 GTSNPN, CDR2 SVGIG (reference sequence). The CDR3 spans 14 residues. Trimming took off 3 bases at V and 1 base at J, with 12 bases between the two ends. Here the CDR3 reads CAWRGDSQNTEAFF. CDR3 sequence (DNA): TGTGCCTGGAGGGGAGACTCACAGAACACTGAAGCTTTCTTT. The full variable domain, with the rest looked up from reference TRBV30 and TRBJ1-1, is SQTIHQWPATLVQPVGSPLSLECTVEGTSNPNLYWYRQAAGRGLQLLFYSVGIGQISSEVPQNLSASRPQDRQFILSSKKLLLSDSGFYLCAWRGDSQNTEAFFGQGTRLTVV.

The sample holds one count of this clone. V gene TRBV6-5 combines with J gene TRBJ2-5; 7 bases line up with TRBD1. Germline CDR1 is MNHEY and CDR2 is SVGAGI. J lost 5 bases, V lost 6 bases, and 6 bases had no gene match. The CDR3 contains 13 residues. CDR3: CASREQGWETQYF. In nucleotides, the CDR3 is TGTGCCAGCAGGGAACAGGGGTGGGAGACCCAGTACTTC.

The chain is built from TRBV5-1 and TRBJ2-5; 7 bases align to TRBD2. This CDR3 region has 15 residues. J gave up 1 base and V 0 bases, and 3 bases lay outside the gene matches. CDR1 SGHRS and CDR2 YFSETQ come from the germline V gene. The DNA for the CDR3 is TGCGCCAGCAGCTTGGGCGGGGGAATCCAAGAGACCCAGTACTTC. Residues: CASSLGGGIQETQYF.

In its sample, this clone was seen once. This chain connects TRBV30 to TRBJ1-4, with TRBD1 matching 8 bases. The trim removed 2 bases at V and 8 bases at J, leaving 4 bases unmatched. In germline, CDR1 is GTSNPN, CDR2 SVGIG (reference sequence). The CDR3 covers 13 residues. CDR3 amino acids: CAWSQGALEKLFF. CDR3 coding DNA: TGTGCCTGGAGTCAGGGGGCTTTAGAAAAACTGTTTTTT.

The chain carries TRBV29-1 and TRBJ1-1; no clear D gene. Germline values: CDR1 SQVTM, CDR2 ANQGSEA. V lost 6 bases and J 5 bases, leaving 13 bases between the germline ends. This CDR3 is 12 amino acids long. CDR3 amino acids: CSVLGGGTEAFF. CDR3 DNA sequence: TGCAGCGTCCTTGGAGGAGGGACTGAAGCTTTCTTT. The full variable domain, rest sourced from reference TRBV29-1 and TRBJ1-1, is SAVISQKPSRDICQRGTSLTIQCQVDSQVTMMFWYRQQPGQSLTLIATANQGSEATYESGFVIDKFPISRPNLTFSTLTVSNMSPEDSSIYLCSVLGGGTEAFFGQGTRLTVV.

The chain links TRBV27 to TRBJ2-1; 7 nucleotides line up with TRBD1. CDR3 size: 14 residues. Germline V gene sequence: CDR1 MNHEY, CDR2 SMNVEV (reference sequence). The V gene end was trimmed by 4 bases and the J gene end by 7 bases; junction bases not matched to a gene: 7. CDR3 nucleotides: TGTGCCAGCAGTTCGGGACAGAGTAATAATGAGCAGTTCTTC. As protein: CASSSGQSNNEQFF.

Only a few counts were recorded for this clone. The chain links TRBV2 to TRBJ1-6, with TRBD1 as a possible D gene (6 bases). Looked up from germline, CDR1 is SNHLY and CDR2 is FYNNEI. Trimming pared 1 base from V and 7 bases from J, leaving 14 bases between. This CDR3 has 16 amino acids. The CDR3 reads CASSEDVGQGNSPLHF. Written as DNA, the CDR3 is TGTGCCAGCAGTGAAGATGTGGGGCAGGGGAATTCACCCCTCCACTTT. Looking up the rest from reference TRBV2 and TRBJ1-6 gives the full variable domain: EPEVTQTPSHQVTQMGQEVILRCVPISNHLYFYWYRQILGQKVEFLVSFYNNEISEKSEIFDDQFSVERPDGSNFTLKIRSTKLEDSAMYFCASSEDVGQGNSPLHFGNGTRLTVT.